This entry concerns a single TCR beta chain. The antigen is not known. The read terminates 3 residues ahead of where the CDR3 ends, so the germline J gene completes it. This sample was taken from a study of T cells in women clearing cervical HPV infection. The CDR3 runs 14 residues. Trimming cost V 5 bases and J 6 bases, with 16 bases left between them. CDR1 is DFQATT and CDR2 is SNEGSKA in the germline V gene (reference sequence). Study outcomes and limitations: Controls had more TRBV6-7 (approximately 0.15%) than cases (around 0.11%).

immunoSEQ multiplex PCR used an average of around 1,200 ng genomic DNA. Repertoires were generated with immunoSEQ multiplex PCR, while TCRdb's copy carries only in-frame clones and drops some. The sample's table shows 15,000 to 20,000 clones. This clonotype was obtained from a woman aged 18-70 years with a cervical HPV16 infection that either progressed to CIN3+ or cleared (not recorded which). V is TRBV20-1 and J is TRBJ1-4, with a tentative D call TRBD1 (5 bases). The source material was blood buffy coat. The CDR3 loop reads CSAAPGGDDEKLFF. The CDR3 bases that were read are TGCAGTGCTGCCCCGGGGGGGGACGATGAAAAA.